A single sample gave rise to the 5 T cell receptor beta chains below, sequenced in a study of T cell repertoires in cytomegalovirus infection. One entry per CDR3 protein, called by TCRdb with MiXCR from the reads. The table includes under 350,000 distinct CDR3 sequences, less than 25% detected once. Their recognized antigens are unknown. Specimen: cultured PBMCs, collected from culture after CMV antigen stimulation. These receptors all come from a human donor in good health (CMV status not recorded). Some clones in this sample may be carry-over from other donors' samples.

The table lists this clonotype with many counts. The rearrangement uses TRBV28 and TRBJ2-5, with D possibly matching TRBD2 (6 bases). The germline V gene has CDR1 MDHEN and CDR2 SYDVKM. Between the trimmed V and J ends, which lost 3 bases and 5 bases, there was a span of 16 bases. The CDR3 has 15 amino acids. This CDR3 is CASSLQGLITETQYF. CDR3 DNA sequence: TGTGCCAGCAGTTTGCAGGGACTGATAACGGAGACCCAGTACTTC. Drawing the rest from reference TRBV28 and TRBJ2-5, the complete variable domain is DVKVTQSSRYLVKRTGEKVFLECVQDMDHENMFWYRQDPGLGLRLIYFSYDVKMKEKGDIPEGYSVSREKKERFSLILESASTNQTSMYLCASSLQGLITETQYFGPGTRLLVL.

This clonotype has at least ten counts. The rearrangement uses TRBV7-2 and TRBJ1-2; D remains unclear. V was trimmed by 0 bases and J by 7 bases, leaving 9 bases between them. This CDR3 contains 13 residues. Germline V CDR1 and CDR2: SGHTA, FQGNSA. In nucleotides, the CDR3 is TGTGCCAGCAGCTTAGCACGGCTCGGTGGCTACACCTTC. Amino acids: CASSLARLGGYTF.

This clonotype was picked up a small number of times. The CDR3 reads CASSIQGARGYGYTF. CDR3 in DNA: TGTGCCAGCAGTATCCAGGGGGCGCGTGGCTATGGCTACACCTTC. The chain joins TRBV28 to TRBJ1-2; 8 bases agree with TRBD1. V shed 5 bases and J 4 bases; nucleotides not matched to a gene: 9. Germline V gene lookup returns CDR1 MDHEN and CDR2 SYDVKM. The CDR3 is 15 amino acids.

This clonotype was observed once. The CDR3 reads CAISGALGMSSGTGGDYNEQFF. CDR3 sequence (DNA): TGTGCCATCAGTGGGGCTTTAGGGATGAGTAGCGGGACGGGTGGTGACTACAATGAGCAGTTCTTC. The chain joins TRBV10-3 to TRBJ2-1; 8 nucleotides line up with TRBD2. J was trimmed by 3 bases and V by 4 bases; bases with no gene match: 26. Germline CDR1 is ENHRY and CDR2 is SYGVKD. This CDR3 spans 22 amino acids.

This chain uses TRBV11-2 with TRBJ2-3; 8 bases line up with TRBD2. After removal of 3 bases from V and 1 base from J, the junction contained 0 bases not matched to a gene. This CDR3 is built from 14 residues. Germline assignment: CDR1 SGHAT and CDR2 FQNNGV. CDR3 sequence (DNA): TGTGCCAGCAGCTTGCGGGAGGGCACAGATACGCAGTATTTT. Protein: CASSLREGTDTQYF.